Below are 20 T cell receptor beta chains sequenced from a single sample in a study of cytomegalovirus exposure and HLA in healthy donors. 13 Jbeta primers and 60 Vbeta primers were used for the PCR. Assay: immunoSEQ multiplex PCR; the TCRdb copy retains only in-frame clones and omits some. The sample lists about 130,000 clones, 75% to 80% occurring once. The source material was PBMCs. Receptors were obtained from a young man in good health and CMV-seronegative.

A single count supports this clone. The chain employs TRBV7-9 and TRBJ2-2; TRBD2 aligns across 7 bases. The germline V gene encodes CDR1 SEHNR and CDR2 FQNEAQ (reference sequence). This CDR3 is 16 amino acids long. The junction had 11 bases not matched to a gene; V was cut back by 5 bases and J by 5 bases. CDR3 loop: CASSTSTAGRTGELFF. DNA of the CDR3: TGTGCCAGCAGCACGTCTACAGCGGGAAGAACCGGGGAGCTGTTTTTT.

V gene TRBV7-9 combines with J gene TRBJ1-1, with D perhaps matching TRBD1 (5 bases). The CDR3 length is 14 residues. The ends were cut back, 6 bases at V and 0 bases at J, with 11 bases in the middle. The germline V gene encodes CDR1 SEHNR and CDR2 FQNEAQ (reference sequence). The CDR3 sequence is CASRQQVLNTEAFF. The CDR3 DNA reads as TGTGCCAGCAGACAACAGGTCCTGAACACTGAAGCTTTCTTT.

This clone occurred once. The chain has TRBV10-1 and TRBJ2-2; 7 positions agree with TRBD2. V was pared by 4 bases and J by 3 bases, with 5 bases of the junction left unmatched. CDR3 length equals 15 residues. Per the germline V gene, CDR1 is WNHNN and CDR2 is SYGVQD (reference sequence). The CDR3: CASSASGKDTGELFF. The CDR3 nucleotides read TGCGCCAGCAGTGCCAGCGGGAAGGACACCGGGGAGCTGTTTTTT.

This clone was seen more than once but under ten times. The genes are TRBV6-5 and TRBJ2-1; perhaps TRBD1 as D (6 bases). Germline V lookup: CDR1 MNHEY, CDR2 SVGAGI. The CDR3 loop spans 15 amino acids. Trimming pared 6 bases from V and 4 bases from J, leaving 16 bases between. The CDR3 bases are TGTGCCAGCAGACCCCCCCACCAGGGGTACAATGAGCAGTTCTTC. Its translation is CASRPPHQGYNEQFF.

The CDR3 spells CATSSEPLDRYEQYF. The CDR3 DNA follows: TGTGCCACCAGCAGTGAACCCTTAGACAGGTACGAGCAGTACTTC. The rearrangement joins TRBV15 to TRBJ2-7, with D possibly matching TRBD1 (6 bases). Germline lookup yields CDR1 LNHNV and CDR2 YYDKDF (reference sequence). The CDR3 consists of 15 residues. The ends were cut back, 3 bases at V and 4 bases at J, with 16 bases in the middle.

This clone occurred a few times. The J gene is TRBJ1-2, the V gene TRBV27; 9 nucleotides agree with TRBD1. The V segment lost 5 bases and the J segment 5 bases; nucleotides outside the gene matches: 12. Germline V gives CDR1 MNHEY, CDR2 SMNVEV (reference sequence). The CDR3 length is 16 residues. CDR3 DNA sequence: TGTGCCAGCAGTGGCACCGGGACAGGGAAGGGGTATGGCTACACCTTC. Its protein product is CASSGTGTGKGYGYTF.

V and J are TRBV29-1 and TRBJ1-1; D unclear. The CDR3 length is 14 residues. The germline V and J ends were trimmed by 4 bases and 1 base, with 13 bases remaining between them. CDR1 SQVTM and CDR2 ANQGSEA come from the germline V gene. CDR3 bases: TGCAGCGTTGTTCCCGAACCTACGAACACTGAAGCTTTCTTT. Encoded protein: CSVVPEPTNTEAFF.

This chain uses TRBV9 with TRBJ2-7; D ambiguous. V shed 0 bases and J shed 3 bases, with 13 bases lying between them. Germline CDR1 SGDLS, CDR2 YYNGEE. The CDR3 consists of 15 residues. The CDR3 DNA reads TGTGCCAGCAGCGTAGGCCCCTCGAGGAGCTACGAGCAGTACTTC. This translates into CASSVGPSRSYEQYF.

The chain couples TRBV9 to TRBJ1-3, with 7 bases fitting TRBD1. The CDR3 contains 16 residues. The junction had 6 bases not matched to a gene; V was cut back by 3 bases and J by 0 bases. Germline loops: CDR1 SGDLS, CDR2 YYNGEE. The CDR3 here is CASSERGDSSGNTIYF. The CDR3 region has the DNA TGTGCCAGCAGCGAGCGGGGGGACAGCTCTGGAAACACCATATATTTT.

The chain recombines TRBV18 with TRBJ2-7, with D possibly being TRBD2 (6 bases). From germline, CDR1 is KGHSH and CDR2 LQKENI. This CDR3 spans 16 amino acids. V was shortened by 3 bases and J by 3 bases, with 18 bases between the two germline ends. The CDR3 is CASSPWLGAGFYEQYF. In DNA, the CDR3 is TGTGCCAGCTCACCCTGGTTGGGTGCGGGATTCTACGAGCAGTACTTC.

The chain couples TRBV6-5 to TRBJ1-2; D is possibly TRBD1 (6 bases). CDR3 length: 12 residues. V gave up 5 bases and J gave up 6 bases, with 10 bases separating them. Per germline, CDR1 MNHEY and CDR2 SVGAGI. The CDR3 DNA reads TGTGCCAGCAGTCGGTACAGGGATGGCTACACCTTC. Protein: CASSRYRDGYTF.

The rearrangement links TRBV5-6 to TRBJ2-5; TRBD1 might be the D (5 bases). The J call may be wrong; the DNA end is better matched by TRBJ2-7. Germline CDR1 and CDR2: SGHDT and YYEEEE. The CDR3 spans 15 residues. This CDR3 is CASSLSAGWPYEQYF. The CDR3 DNA follows: TGTGCCAGCAGCTTGTCGGCAGGGTGGCCCTACGAGCAGTACTTC.

This sequence joins TRBV30 and TRBJ2-5, with TRBD2 as a possible D gene (7 bases). Germline values: CDR1 GTSNPN, CDR2 SVGIG (reference sequence). V was clipped by 5 bases and J by 7 bases, with 20 bases between them. There are 14 residues in the CDR3. The CDR3 sequence is CAWHFSGGGGTQYF. The DNA of the CDR3 is TGTGCCTGGCATTTCTCTGGGGGAGGGGGGACCCAGTACTTC. Variable domain in full (rest from reference TRBV30 and TRBJ2-5): SQTIHQWPATLVQPVGSPLSLECTVEGTSNPNLYWYRQAAGRGLQLLFYSVGIGQISSEVPQNLSASRPQDRQFILSSKKLLLSDSGFYLCAWHFSGGGGTQYFGPGTRLLVL.

Only one count was recorded for this clone. The chain joins TRBV4-2 to TRBJ2-7; 7 positions match TRBD2. The V gene's germline CDR1 is LGHNA and CDR2 YNFKEQ. Trimming at V came to 3 bases and at J to 5 bases, leaving 7 bases not matched to a gene. The CDR3 is made up of 14 amino acids. The CDR3 region has the DNA TGTGCCAGCAGCCACGGGGAGGGAACGCACGAGCAGTACTTC. Encoded protein: CASSHGEGTHEQYF.

The CDR3: CASNPPAGDTQYF. Written as DNA, the CDR3 is TGTGCCAGCAACCCGCCCGCAGGAGATACGCAGTATTTT. This chain joins TRBV6-6 and TRBJ2-3; the D is unclear. Trimming took off 7 bases at V and 5 bases at J, with 13 bases between the two ends. Per the germline V gene, CDR1 is MNHNY and CDR2 is SVGAGI (reference sequence). The CDR3 contains 13 residues.

The V call is TRBV6-1, the J call TRBJ1-5, with 7 bases that match TRBD1. The CDR3 length is 15 residues. Trimming at V came to 6 bases and at J to 1 base, leaving 6 bases not matched to a gene. Germline values: CDR1 MNHNS, CDR2 SASEGT. The CDR3 spells CASSEDRRSNQPQHF. CDR3 nucleotide sequence: TGTGCCAGCAGCGAGGACAGGCGGAGCAATCAGCCCCAGCATTTT.

A word on this clone: Within the sample, other DNA sequences also encode this same CDR3. The V gene is TRBV30, the J gene TRBJ2-5; D ambiguous. Per germline, CDR1 GTSNPN and CDR2 SVGIG (reference sequence). CDR3 size: 11 residues. Trimming pared 0 bases from V and 4 bases from J, leaving 3 bases between. CDR3 protein: CAWSVLETQYF. CDR3 sequence (DNA): TGTGCCTGGAGTGTCTTAGAGACCCAGTACTTC.

This chain uses TRBV30 with TRBJ2-3; TRBD2 agrees at 11 bases. The CDR3 extends over 15 amino acids. Germline loops: CDR1 GTSNPN, CDR2 SVGIG (reference sequence). V gave up 2 bases and J gave up 3 bases; unmatched junction bases: 4. This CDR3 reads CAWSLAGGFTDTQYF. For the CDR3, the DNA is TGTGCCTGGAGTCTAGCGGGAGGTTTTACAGATACGCAGTATTTT.

V and J are TRBV11-3 and TRBJ2-3; 7 nucleotides match TRBD1. CDR3 size: 16 residues. Trimming at V came to 5 bases and at J to 2 bases, leaving 10 bases not matched to a gene. The germline V gene encodes CDR1 SGHNT and CDR2 YENEEA. The CDR3 bases are TGTGCCAGCAGCACCGACCGGGACAGAGACACAGATACGCAGTATTTT. Amino acids: CASSTDRDRDTDTQYF.

V usage is TRBV2 and J usage is TRBJ2-5, with 11 bases aligning to TRBD1. The CDR3 length is 13 residues. Trimming took 7 bases from V and 4 from J; bases not matched to a gene: 2. The germline V gene has CDR1 SNHLY and CDR2 FYNNEI. CDR3 sequence: CASKGTGGETQYF. The CDR3 DNA is TGTGCCAGCAAGGGGACAGGGGGAGAGACCCAGTACTTC.